The following is a T cell receptor beta chain sequence with its context. Both 60 Vbeta primers and 13 Jbeta primers went into the PCR. The assay was immunoSEQ multiplex PCR, and TCRdb's table has in-frame clones only and misses some. Among about 130,000 clones, roughly four fifths were seen once, and the ten largest hold roughly 7.5%. The source of the sample is a study of cytomegalovirus exposure and HLA in healthy donors. CDR1 and CDR2 (germline): WSHSY, SAAADI. V lost 8 bases to trimming and J lost 6 bases; unmatched junction nucleotides: 10. This CDR3 is built from 14 residues. The specimen sequenced was PBMCs. This chain links TRBV10-2 with TRBJ1-2, with 9 bases fitting TRBD1. This TCR was recovered from a male donor in good health and CMV-seronegative. The CDR3 bases are TGCGCCAGCGGATTCAGGGACAGGGAAAATGGCTACACCTTC. Translating it yields CASGFRDRENGYTF.